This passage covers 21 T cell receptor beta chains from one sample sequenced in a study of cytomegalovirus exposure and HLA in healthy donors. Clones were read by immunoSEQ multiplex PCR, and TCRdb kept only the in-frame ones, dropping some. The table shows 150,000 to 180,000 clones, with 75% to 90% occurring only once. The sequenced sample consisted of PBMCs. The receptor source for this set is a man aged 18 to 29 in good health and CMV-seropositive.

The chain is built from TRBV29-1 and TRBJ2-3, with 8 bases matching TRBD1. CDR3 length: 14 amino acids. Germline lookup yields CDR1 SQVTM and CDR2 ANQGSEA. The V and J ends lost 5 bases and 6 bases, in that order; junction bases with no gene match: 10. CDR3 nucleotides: TGCAGCGTTTGCCCACAGGGGGAAGGGGATACGCAGTATTTT. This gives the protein CSVCPQGEGDTQYF.

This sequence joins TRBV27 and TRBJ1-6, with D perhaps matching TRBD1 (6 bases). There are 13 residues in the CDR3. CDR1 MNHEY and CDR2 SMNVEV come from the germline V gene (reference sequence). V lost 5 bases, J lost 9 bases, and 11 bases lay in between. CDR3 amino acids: CASSRTEISPLHF. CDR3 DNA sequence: TGTGCCAGCAGTCGGACAGAGATTTCACCCCTCCACTTT.

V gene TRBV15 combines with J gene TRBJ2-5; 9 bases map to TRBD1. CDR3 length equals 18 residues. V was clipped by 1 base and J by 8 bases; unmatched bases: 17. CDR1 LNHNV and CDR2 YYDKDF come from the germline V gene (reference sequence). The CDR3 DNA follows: TGTGCCACCAGCAGAGCGCTCGCCAATCGGCTACAGGGGGCTACCCAGTACTTC. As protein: CATSRALANRLQGATQYF.

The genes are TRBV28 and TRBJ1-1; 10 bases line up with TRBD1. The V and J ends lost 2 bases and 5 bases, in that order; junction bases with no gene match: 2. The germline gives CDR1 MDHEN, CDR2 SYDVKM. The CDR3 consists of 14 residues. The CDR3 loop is CASSLPGQGTEAFF. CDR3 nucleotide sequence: TGTGCCAGCAGTTTACCGGGACAGGGGACTGAAGCTTTCTTT.

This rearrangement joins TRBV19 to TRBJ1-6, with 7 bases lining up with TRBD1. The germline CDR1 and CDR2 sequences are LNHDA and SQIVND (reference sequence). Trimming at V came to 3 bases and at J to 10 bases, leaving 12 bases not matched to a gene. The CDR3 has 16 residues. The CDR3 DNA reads TGTGCCAGTAGTATGGGAGAGGGGGCGCGCAGCTCACCCCTCCACTTT. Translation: CASSMGEGARSSPLHF.

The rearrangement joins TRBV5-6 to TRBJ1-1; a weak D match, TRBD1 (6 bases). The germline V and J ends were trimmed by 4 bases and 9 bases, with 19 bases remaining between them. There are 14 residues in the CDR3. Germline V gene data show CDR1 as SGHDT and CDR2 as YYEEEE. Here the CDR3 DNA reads TGTGCCAGCAGCCGTAACACAGGGAAGGGTAAAGCTTTCTTT. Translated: CASSRNTGKGKAFF.

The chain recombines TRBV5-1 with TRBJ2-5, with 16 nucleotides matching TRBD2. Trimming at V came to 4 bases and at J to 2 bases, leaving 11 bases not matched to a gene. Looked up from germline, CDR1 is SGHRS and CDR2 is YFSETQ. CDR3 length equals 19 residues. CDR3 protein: CASSTTGTSGGAGQETQYF. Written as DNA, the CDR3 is TGCGCCAGCAGCACCACCGGGACTAGCGGGGGGGCGGGGCAAGAGACCCAGTACTTC.

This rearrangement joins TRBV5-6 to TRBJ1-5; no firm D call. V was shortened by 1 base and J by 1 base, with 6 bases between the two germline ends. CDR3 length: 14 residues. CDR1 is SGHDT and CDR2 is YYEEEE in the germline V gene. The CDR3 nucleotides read TGTGCCAGCAGCTTGTCCCAGAGCAATCAGCCCCAGCATTTT. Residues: CASSLSQSNQPQHF.

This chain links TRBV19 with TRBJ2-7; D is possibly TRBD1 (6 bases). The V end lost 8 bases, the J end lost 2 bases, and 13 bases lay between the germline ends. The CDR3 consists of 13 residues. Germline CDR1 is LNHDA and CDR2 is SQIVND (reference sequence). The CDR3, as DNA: TGTGCCAGTGGGAAACAGGGTCCCTACGAGCAGTACTTC. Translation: CASGKQGPYEQYF.

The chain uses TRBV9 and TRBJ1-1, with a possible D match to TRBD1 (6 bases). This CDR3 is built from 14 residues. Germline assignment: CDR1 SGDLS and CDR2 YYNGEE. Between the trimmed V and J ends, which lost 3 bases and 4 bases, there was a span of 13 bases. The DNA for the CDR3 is TGTGCCAGCAGCGAAGATAGGGGGAGCACTGAAGCTTTCTTT. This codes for CASSEDRGSTEAFF. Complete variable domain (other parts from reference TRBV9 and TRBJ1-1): DSGVTQTPKHLITATGQRVTLRCSPRSGDLSVYWYQQSLDQGLQFLIQYYNGEERAKGNILERFSAQQFPDLHSELNLSSLELGDSALYFCASSEDRGSTEAFFGQGTRLTVV.

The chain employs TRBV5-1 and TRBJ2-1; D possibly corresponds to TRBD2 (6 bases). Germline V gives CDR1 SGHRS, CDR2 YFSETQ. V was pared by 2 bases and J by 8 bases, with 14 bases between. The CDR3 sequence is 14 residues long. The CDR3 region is CASSFGGLYDEQFF. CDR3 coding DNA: TGCGCCAGCAGCTTCGGGGGTTTATACGATGAGCAGTTCTTC.

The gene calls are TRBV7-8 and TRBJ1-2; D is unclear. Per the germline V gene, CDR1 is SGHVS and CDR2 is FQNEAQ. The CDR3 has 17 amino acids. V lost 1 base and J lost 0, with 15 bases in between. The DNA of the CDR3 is TGTGCCAGCAGCTTAGATTTATGGGCAGAAGCTAACTATGGCTACACCTTC. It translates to CASSLDLWAEANYGYTF.

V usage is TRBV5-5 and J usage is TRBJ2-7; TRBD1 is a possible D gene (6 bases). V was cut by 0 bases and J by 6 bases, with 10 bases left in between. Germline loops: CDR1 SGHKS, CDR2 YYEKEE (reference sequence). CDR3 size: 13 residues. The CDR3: CASSLATGLEQYF. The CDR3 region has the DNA TGTGCCAGCAGCTTGGCCACAGGGCTCGAGCAGTACTTC.

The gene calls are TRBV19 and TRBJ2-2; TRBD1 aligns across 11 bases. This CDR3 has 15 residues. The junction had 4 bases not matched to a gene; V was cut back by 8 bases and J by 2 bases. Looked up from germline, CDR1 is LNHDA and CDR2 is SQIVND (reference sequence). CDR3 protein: CASFGQGANTGELFF. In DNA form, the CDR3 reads TGTGCCAGTTTCGGACAGGGGGCCAACACCGGGGAGCTGTTTTTT. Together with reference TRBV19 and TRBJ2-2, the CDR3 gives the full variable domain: DGGITQSPKYLFRKEGQNVTLSCEQNLNHDAMYWYRQDPGQGLRLIYYSQIVNDFQKGDIAEGYSVSREKKESFPLTVTSAQKNPTAFYLCASFGQGANTGELFFGEGSRLTVL.

Here the CDR3 reads CSVEDQGAREQYF. CDR3 sequence (DNA): TGCAGCGTGGAGGATCAGGGGGCGCGGGAGCAGTACTTC. The J gene is TRBJ2-7, the V gene TRBV29-1, with 8 bases fitting TRBD1. The junction had 11 bases not matched to a gene; V was cut back by 6 bases and J by 7 bases. Germline lookup yields CDR1 SQVTM and CDR2 ANQGSEA. CDR3 length: 13 amino acids.

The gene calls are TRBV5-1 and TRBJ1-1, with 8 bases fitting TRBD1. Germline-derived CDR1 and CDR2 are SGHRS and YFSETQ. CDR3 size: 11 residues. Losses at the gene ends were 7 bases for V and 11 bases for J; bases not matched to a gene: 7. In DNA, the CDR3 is TGCGCCAGCTCCAGGACAGGGCGCGCTTTCTTT. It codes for CASSRTGRAFF.

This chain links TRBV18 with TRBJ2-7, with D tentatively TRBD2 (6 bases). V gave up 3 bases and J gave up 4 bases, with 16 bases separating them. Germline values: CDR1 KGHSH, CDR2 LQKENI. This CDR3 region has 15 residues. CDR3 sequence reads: CASSPAGTGGYEQYF. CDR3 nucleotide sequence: TGTGCCAGCTCACCTGCCGGGACCGGGGGTTACGAGCAGTACTTC.

In nucleotides, the CDR3 is TGTGCCACCACGGGCAGGGGAGAAGATACGCAGTATTTT. Protein: CATTGRGEDTQYF. The V call is TRBV2, the J call TRBJ2-3; a possible D gene is TRBD1 (6 bases). This CDR3 spans 13 amino acids. The V end was cut by 10 bases, the J end by 5 bases, with 16 bases between. Germline CDR1 and CDR2: SNHLY and FYNNEI.

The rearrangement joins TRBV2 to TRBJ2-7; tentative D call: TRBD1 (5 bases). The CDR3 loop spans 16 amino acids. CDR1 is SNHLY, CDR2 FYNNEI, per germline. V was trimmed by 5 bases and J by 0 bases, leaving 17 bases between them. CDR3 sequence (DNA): TGTGCCAGCAGTCCTGGTAGGGGTTCGTCCTCCTACGAGCAGTACTTC. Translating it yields CASSPGRGSSSYEQYF. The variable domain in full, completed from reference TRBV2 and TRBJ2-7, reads EPEVTQTPSHQVTQMGQEVILRCVPISNHLYFYWYRQILGQKVEFLVSFYNNEISEKSEIFDDQFSVERPDGSNFTLKIRSTKLEDSAMYFCASSPGRGSSSYEQYFGPGTRLTVT.

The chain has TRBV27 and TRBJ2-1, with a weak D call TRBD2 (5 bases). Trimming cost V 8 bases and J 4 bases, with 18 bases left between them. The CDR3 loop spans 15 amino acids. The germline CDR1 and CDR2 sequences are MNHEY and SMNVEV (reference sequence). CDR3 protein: CASFSAGRFYNEQFF. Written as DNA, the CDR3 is TGTGCCAGCTTCTCGGCGGGCCGATTTTACAATGAGCAGTTCTTC.

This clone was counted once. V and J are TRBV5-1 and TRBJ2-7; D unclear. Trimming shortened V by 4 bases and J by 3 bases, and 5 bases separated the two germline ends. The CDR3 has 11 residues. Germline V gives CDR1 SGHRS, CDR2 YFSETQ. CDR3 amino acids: CASSASYEQYF. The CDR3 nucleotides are TGCGCCAGCAGCGCGAGCTACGAGCAGTACTTC.